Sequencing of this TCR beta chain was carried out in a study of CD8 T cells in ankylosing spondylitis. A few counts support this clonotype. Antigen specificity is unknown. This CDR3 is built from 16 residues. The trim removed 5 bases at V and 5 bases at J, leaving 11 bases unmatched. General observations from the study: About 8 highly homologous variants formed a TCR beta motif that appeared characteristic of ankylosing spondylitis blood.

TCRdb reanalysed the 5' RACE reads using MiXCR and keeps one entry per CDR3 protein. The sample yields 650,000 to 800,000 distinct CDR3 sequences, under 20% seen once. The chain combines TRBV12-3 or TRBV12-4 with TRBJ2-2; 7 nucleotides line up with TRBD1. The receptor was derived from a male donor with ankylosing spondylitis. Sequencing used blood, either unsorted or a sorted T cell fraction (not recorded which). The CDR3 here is CASSPRQGGGTGELFF. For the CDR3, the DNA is TGTGCCAGCAGTCCGCGACAGGGTGGGGGAACCGGGGAGCTGTTTTTT.